The entry below describes one T cell receptor beta chain. This sample is drawn from a study of control samples from healthy donors and cancer patients. TCRdb keeps only in-frame clones here, not all; method: immunoSEQ multiplex PCR. Altogether 97,000 or so clones are present, about 91% being singletons, with the ten largest covering roughly 2.5%. V was clipped by 5 bases and J by 5 bases, with 18 bases between them. The CDR3 covers 15 residues. Germline CDR1 is KGHSH and CDR2 is LQKENI. The receptor was isolated from a young woman in good health. The genes are TRBV18 and TRBJ2-5; TRBD2 might be the D (6 bases). Sequences were obtained from blood. CDR3 DNA: TGTGCCAGCTCAGTAAAAAGGGGACTTTACGAGACCCAGTACTTC. As protein: CASSVKRGLYETQYF. Based on the CDR3 plus reference TRBV18 and TRBJ2-5, the full variable domain is NAGVMQNPRHLVRRRGQEARLRCSPMKGHSHVYWYRQLPEEGLKFMVYLQKENIIDESGMPKERFSAEFPKEGPSILRIQQVVRGDSAAYFCASSVKRGLYETQYFGPGTRLLVL.